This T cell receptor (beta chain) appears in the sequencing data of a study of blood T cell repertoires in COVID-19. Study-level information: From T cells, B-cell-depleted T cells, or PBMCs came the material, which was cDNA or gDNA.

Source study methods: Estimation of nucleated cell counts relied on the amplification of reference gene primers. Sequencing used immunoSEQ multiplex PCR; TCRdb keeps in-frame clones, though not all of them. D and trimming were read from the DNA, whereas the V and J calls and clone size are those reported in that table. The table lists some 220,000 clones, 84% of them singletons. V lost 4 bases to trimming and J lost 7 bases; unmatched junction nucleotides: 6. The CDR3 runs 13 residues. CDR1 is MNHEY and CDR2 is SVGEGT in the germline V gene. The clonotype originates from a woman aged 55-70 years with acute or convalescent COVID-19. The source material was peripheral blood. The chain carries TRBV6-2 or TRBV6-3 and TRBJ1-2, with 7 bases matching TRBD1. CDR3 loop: CASSWGTASGYTF. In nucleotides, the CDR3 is TGTGCCAGCAGTTGGGGGACAGCTTCTGGCTACACCTTC.